A single sample is the source of the 8 T cell receptor beta chains below, sequenced in a study of blood T cells in healthy people across ages. With a J-beta primer mix and a sample-barcoded 5' primer, a second PCR ran 7 to 11 cycles. In TCRdb, the 5' RACE reads were re-called with MiXCR into one record per CDR3 protein. The table includes about 930,000 distinct CDR3 sequences, about 28% detected once. The sample also formed part of further work on T cells of mothers and their children.

The sequenced sample consisted of blood. The source is a woman aged 40 to 50 in good health.

Comment on this clonotype: Its ends do not fully match the called genes, so a read error is possible. The chain joins TRBV29-1 to TRBJ2-1, with 10 bases matching TRBD1. The germline V gene has CDR1 SQVTM and CDR2 ANQGSEA. This CDR3 is built from 12 residues. The CDR3 sequence is CSGRTGGETQVF. The CDR3 nucleotides are TGCAGCGGGAGGACAGGGGGAGAGACCCAGGTCTTC.

The V and J genes are TRBV5-1 and TRBJ2-5, with 8 bases lining up with TRBD1. The end of the DNA fits TRBJ2-7 better, so the J call may be wrong. The germline V gene encodes CDR1 SGHRS and CDR2 YFSETQ. CDR3 size: 18 residues. The CDR3 spells CASSTWTGNYKDAYEQYF. CDR3 sequence (DNA): TGCGCCAGCAGCACCTGGACAGGGAACTATAAGGATGCCTACGAGCAGTACTTC.

This clonotype came up a few times. In nucleotides, the CDR3 is TGTGCCAGCAGTTCTCAGGGAAACACCATATATTTT. It is translated as CASSSQGNTIYF. V usage is TRBV12-3 or TRBV12-4 and J usage is TRBJ1-3; D unresolved. V was pared by 4 bases and J by 4 bases, with 5 bases between. The CDR3 consists of 12 residues.

There are many counts of this clonotype. Sequence at one end of the junction differs from germline and may be a read error. This chain links TRBV20-1 with TRBJ1-4, with D unclear. The CDR3 is made up of 13 amino acids. CDR1 and CDR2 (germline): DFQATT, SNEGSKA (reference sequence). CDR3 amino acids: CRAKGATNEKLFF. In DNA, the CDR3 is TGCAGGGCTAAAGGCGCAACTAATGAAAAACTGTTTTTT.

The CDR3 DNA is TGTGCCAGCAGCCCTGCAGGGGGCTATCAGCCCCAGCATTTT. This codes for CASSPAGGYQPQHF. This chain joins TRBV9 and TRBJ1-5; 8 bases agree with TRBD1. The trim removed 4 bases at V and 5 bases at J, leaving 5 bases unmatched. The CDR3 consists of 14 residues. Germline CDR1 and CDR2: SGDLS and YYNGEE.

The chain has TRBV2 and TRBJ2-5; 12 nucleotides agree with TRBD2. The J segment lost 1 base and the V segment lost 6 bases, leaving 3 bases of the junction unmatched. Germline-derived CDR1 and CDR2 are SNHLY and FYNNEI. This CDR3 has 15 amino acids. CDR3 in amino acids: CASRRLAGAQETQYF. DNA for the CDR3: TGTGCCAGCAGAAGACTAGCGGGGGCCCAAGAGACCCAGTACTTC.

This chain uses TRBV20-1 with TRBJ2-7; 10 bases are a match to TRBD2. The junction had 12 bases not matched to a gene; V was cut back by 6 bases and J by 7 bases. CDR3 length: 14 residues. Germline V gene sequence: CDR1 DFQATT, CDR2 SNEGSKA (reference sequence). The CDR3 sequence is CSAPVDSGGYEQYF. In nucleotides, the CDR3 is TGCAGTGCCCCGGTGGATAGCGGGGGGTATGAGCAGTACTTC.

Comments on this clonotype: A much larger clone sits a single nucleotide away, making a read error possible. The genes are TRBV5-4 and TRBJ2-5; a weak D match, TRBD2 (6 bases). This CDR3 contains 14 residues. CDR1 SGHNT and CDR2 YYREEE come from the germline V gene (reference sequence). In DNA, the CDR3 is TGTGCCAGCAGCTGGGGCGGGGCTCAAGGGACCCAGTACTTC. Translating it yields CASSWGGAQGTQYF.